This T cell receptor beta chain derives from a study of blood T cell repertoires in COVID-19. In the study overall: Both acute and convalescent COVID-19 samples were obtained from the United States, Italy and Spain. PBMCs, B-cell-depleted T cells, or T cells were the source of the cDNA or gDNA that made up the material.

In the study's own analysis: Amplified reference gene primers provided the basis for estimating nucleated cell counts. Here immunoSEQ multiplex PCR was the method, and the copy in TCRdb shows in-frame clones only, minus some. V and J calls plus clone size are reproduced from that table; the DNA served to infer D and trimming. The sample consists of about 76,000 clones, about 90% of them appearing once. Trimming left V 3 bases short and J 4 bases short, with 10 bases between. This CDR3 region has 13 residues. Germline V gene lookup returns CDR1 GTSNPN and CDR2 SVGIG (reference sequence). Input material: peripheral blood. The sequence was obtained from a human donor in a cohort sampled during active COVID-19. The chain is built from TRBV30 and TRBJ1-5; D is possibly TRBD1 (6 bases). The CDR3 DNA reads as TGTGCCTGGAGCGCAACAGGGAATCAGCCCCAGCATTTT. Protein product: CAWSATGNQPQHF.